This T cell receptor (beta chain) was identified in a study of blood T cell repertoires in COVID-19. Study information: Samples came from the United States, Italy and Spain, spanning acute and convalescent COVID-19. From T cells, B-cell-depleted T cells, or PBMCs came the material, which was cDNA or gDNA.

J gave up 6 bases and V 7 bases, and 7 bases lay outside the gene matches. Per germline, CDR1 LNHDA and CDR2 SQIVND (reference sequence). The CDR3 sequence is 14 residues long. Original processing notes: Nucleated cell counts were estimated from reference gene primer amplification. Assay used: immunoSEQ multiplex PCR; TCRdb lists only in-frame clones, some missing. The V and J calls and the clone size are those of that table, but D and trimming were determined from the DNA. The table shows more than 250,000 clones, with 65% to 90% occurring only once. The sequenced material came from peripheral blood. The chain joins TRBV19 to TRBJ2-3; 10 bases map to TRBD2. This clonotype was obtained from a man in his fifties with active or convalescent COVID-19. CDR3 sequence (DNA): TGTGCCAGTACCCCGGGACTAGCGTACGATACGCAGTATTTT. Translating it yields CASTPGLAYDTQYF. The whole variable domain, remainder taken from reference TRBV19 and TRBJ2-3, is DGGITQSPKYLFRKEGQNVTLSCEQNLNHDAMYWYRQDPGQGLRLIYYSQIVNDFQKGDIAEGYSVSREKKESFPLTVTSAQKNPTAFYLCASTPGLAYDTQYFGPGTRLTVL.